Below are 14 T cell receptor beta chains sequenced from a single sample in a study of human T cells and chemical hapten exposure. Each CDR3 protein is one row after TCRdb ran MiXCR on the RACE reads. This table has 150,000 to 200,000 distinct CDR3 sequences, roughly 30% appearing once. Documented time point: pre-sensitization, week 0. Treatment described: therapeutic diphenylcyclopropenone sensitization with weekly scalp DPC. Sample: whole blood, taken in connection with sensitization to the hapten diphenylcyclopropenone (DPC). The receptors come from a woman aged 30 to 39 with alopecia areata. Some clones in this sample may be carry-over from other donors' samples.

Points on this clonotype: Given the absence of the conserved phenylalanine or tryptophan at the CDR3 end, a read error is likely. The CDR3 spells CASSPGGAPEAFS. The CDR3 coding sequence is TGTGCCAGCAGTCCTGGGGGGGCACCTGAAGCTTTCTCT. The chain links TRBV27 to TRBJ1-1; D perhaps matches TRBD1 (6 bases). The CDR3 is 13 residues long. Germline V gene lookup returns CDR1 MNHEY and CDR2 SMNVEV (reference sequence). With 5 bases removed from V and 6 bases from J, the gap between germline ends came to 13 bases.

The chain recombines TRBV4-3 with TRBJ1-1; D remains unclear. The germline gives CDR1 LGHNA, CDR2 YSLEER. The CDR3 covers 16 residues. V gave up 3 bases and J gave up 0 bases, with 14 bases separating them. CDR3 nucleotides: TGCGCCAGCAGCCACGGACCTGGACCGTTGAACACTGAAGCTTTCTTT. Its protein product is CASSHGPGPLNTEAFF.

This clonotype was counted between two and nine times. As DNA, the CDR3 is TGCGCCAGCAGCCAAGGGACAGGGGACTCCTACGAGCAGTACTTC. Translated, it gives CASSQGTGDSYEQYF. V and J are TRBV4-1 and TRBJ2-7; 9 bases agree with TRBD1. Germline V gives CDR1 MGHRA, CDR2 YSYEKL. The CDR3 spans 15 residues. J was trimmed by 0 bases and V by 1 base; bases with no gene match: 1.

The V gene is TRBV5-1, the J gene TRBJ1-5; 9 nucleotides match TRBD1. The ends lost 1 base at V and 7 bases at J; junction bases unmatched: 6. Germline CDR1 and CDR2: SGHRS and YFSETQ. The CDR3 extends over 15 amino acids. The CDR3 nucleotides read TGCGCCAGCAGCTTGTCGGGACAGGGTGACCAGCCCCAGCATTTT. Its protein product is CASSLSGQGDQPQHF.

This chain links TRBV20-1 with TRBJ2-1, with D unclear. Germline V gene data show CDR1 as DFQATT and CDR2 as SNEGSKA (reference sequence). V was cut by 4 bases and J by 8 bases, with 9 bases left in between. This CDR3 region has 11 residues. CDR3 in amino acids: CSAIEFYEQFF. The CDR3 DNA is TGCAGTGCTATTGAGTTTTATGAGCAGTTCTTC.

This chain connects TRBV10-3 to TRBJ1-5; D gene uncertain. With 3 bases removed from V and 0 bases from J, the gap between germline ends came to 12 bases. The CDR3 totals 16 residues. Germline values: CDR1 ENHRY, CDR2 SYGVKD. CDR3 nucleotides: TGTGCCATCAGTGACCGACGGGCAGATAGCAATCAGCCCCAGCATTTT. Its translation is CAISDRRADSNQPQHF.

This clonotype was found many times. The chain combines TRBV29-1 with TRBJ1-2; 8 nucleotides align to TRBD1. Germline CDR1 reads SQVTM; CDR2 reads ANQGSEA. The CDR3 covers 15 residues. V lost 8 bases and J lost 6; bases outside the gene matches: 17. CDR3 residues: CSSVDTGGTTHGYTF. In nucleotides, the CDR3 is TGCAGCAGCGTTGACACAGGGGGAACCACCCATGGCTACACCTTC.

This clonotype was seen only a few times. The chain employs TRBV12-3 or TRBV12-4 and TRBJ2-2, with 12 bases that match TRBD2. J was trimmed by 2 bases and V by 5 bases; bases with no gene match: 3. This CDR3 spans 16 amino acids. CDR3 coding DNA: TGTGCCAGCAGTAGGACTAGCGGGACCAACACCGGGGAGCTGTTTTTT. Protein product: CASSRTSGTNTGELFF.

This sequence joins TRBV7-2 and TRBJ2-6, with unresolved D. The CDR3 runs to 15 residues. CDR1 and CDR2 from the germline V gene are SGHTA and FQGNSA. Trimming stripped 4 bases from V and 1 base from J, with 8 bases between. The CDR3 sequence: CASSSRRSGANVLTF. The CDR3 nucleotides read TGTGCCAGCAGCTCCCGAAGATCTGGGGCCAACGTCCTGACTTTC.

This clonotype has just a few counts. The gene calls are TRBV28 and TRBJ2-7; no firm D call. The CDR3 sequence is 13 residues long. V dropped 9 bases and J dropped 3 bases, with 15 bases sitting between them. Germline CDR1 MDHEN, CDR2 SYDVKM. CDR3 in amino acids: CASTGAPGYEQYF. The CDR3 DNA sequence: TGTGCCAGTACGGGCGCCCCGGGCTACGAGCAGTACTTC.

CDR3 coding DNA: TGCGCCAGCAGCTTCATGGCGGGGGCCAGCACAGATACGCAGTATTTT. Its translation: CASSFMAGASTDTQYF. This sequence joins TRBV5-1 and TRBJ2-3; possibly TRBD2 for D (7 bases). The CDR3 length is 16 residues. V was shortened by 2 bases and J by 0 bases, with 13 bases between the two germline ends. Germline CDR1 reads SGHRS; CDR2 reads YFSETQ. Using reference TRBV5-1 and TRBJ2-3 for the parts outside the CDR3, the full variable domain is KAGVTQTPRYLIKTRGQQVTLSCSPISGHRSVSWYQQTPGQGLQFLFEYFSETQRNKGNFPGRFSGRQFSNSRSEMNVSTLELGDSALYLCASSFMAGASTDTQYFGPGTRLTVL.

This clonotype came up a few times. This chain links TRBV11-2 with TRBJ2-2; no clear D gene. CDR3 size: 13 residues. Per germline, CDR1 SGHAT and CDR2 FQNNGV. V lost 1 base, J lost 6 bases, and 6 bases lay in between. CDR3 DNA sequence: TGTGCCAGCAGCTTAGCGTGGGCCGGGGAGCTGTTTTTT. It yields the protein CASSLAWAGELFF. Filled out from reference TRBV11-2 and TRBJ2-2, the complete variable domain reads EAGVAQSPRYKIIEKRQSVAFWCNPISGHATLYWYQQILGQGPKLLIQFQNNGVVDDSQLPKDRFSAERLKGVDSTLKIQPAKLEDSAVYLCASSLAWAGELFFGEGSRLTVL.

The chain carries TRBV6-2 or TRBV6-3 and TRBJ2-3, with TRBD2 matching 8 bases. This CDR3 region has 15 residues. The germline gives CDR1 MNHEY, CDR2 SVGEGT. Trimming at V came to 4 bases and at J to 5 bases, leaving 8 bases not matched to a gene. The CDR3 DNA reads TGTGCCAGCAGTTTCGCAGCGGGAGTACGAGATACGCAGTATTTT. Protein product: CASSFAAGVRDTQYF.

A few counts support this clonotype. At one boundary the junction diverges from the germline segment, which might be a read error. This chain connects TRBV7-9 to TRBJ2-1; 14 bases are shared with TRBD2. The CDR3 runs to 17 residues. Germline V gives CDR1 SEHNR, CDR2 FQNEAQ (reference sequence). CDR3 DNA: TGTGTCAGCAGCCCAAGGACTAGCGGGGGGTACTACAATGAGCAGTTCTTC. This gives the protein CVSSPRTSGGYYNEQFF.